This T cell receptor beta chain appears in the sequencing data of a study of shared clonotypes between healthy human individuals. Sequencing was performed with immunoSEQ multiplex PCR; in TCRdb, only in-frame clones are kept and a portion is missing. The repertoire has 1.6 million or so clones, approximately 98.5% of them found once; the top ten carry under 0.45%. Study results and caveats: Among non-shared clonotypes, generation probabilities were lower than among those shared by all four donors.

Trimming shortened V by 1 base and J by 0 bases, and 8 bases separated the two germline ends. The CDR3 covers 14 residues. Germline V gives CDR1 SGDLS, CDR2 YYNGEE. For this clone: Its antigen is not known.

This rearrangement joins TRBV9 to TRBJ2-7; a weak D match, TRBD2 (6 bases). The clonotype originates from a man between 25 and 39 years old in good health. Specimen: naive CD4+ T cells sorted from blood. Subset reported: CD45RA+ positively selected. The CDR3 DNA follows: TGTGCCAGCAGCGTACTAGCGCACTCCTACGAGCAGTACTTC. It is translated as CASSVLAHSYEQYF. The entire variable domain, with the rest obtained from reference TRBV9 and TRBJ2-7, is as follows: DSGVTQTPKHLITATGQRVTLRCSPRSGDLSVYWYQQSLDQGLQFLIQYYNGEERAKGNILERFSAQQFPDLHSELNLSSLELGDSALYFCASSVLAHSYEQYFGPGTRLTVT.